This TCR beta chain was retrieved from a study of T-cell reconstitution after alpha-beta-depleted transplantation in children. Study-level findings and limits: Where some patients showed high TCRbeta diversity at day 60, it came from recipient T cells and thymic progenitors that had survived. Among T cells one year after transplant, newly produced cells accounted for most counts and diversity. After transplant, at about two months, alpha-beta T cells were reportedly derived from several hundred expanded graft clones.

This clonotype was detected a few times. Its target is unknown. The library targeted TCRbeta and was prepared with unique molecular identifiers. TCRdb fed the PCR reads into MiXCR, producing one record per CDR3 protein. The data show hundreds of thousands of distinct CDR3 sequences, with approximately 13% seen just once and about 2.2% held by the top ten. Germline CDR1 MNHEY, CDR2 SVGEGT. Trimming removed 6 bases from V and 3 bases from J; junction bases left unmatched: 5. This CDR3 is 14 amino acids long. The chain links TRBV6-2 or TRBV6-3 to TRBJ1-2; the match to TRBD1 covers 9 bases. This sequence originates from a male patient aged 10 to 17 who had a stem cell transplant for acute myeloid leukemia, so the T cells may come from the graft donor. The starting material was PBMCs, mostly from graft donor cells, obtained 360 days after TCRalphabeta/CD19-depleted stem cell transplant. DNA for the CDR3: TGTGCCAGCAGCTCCGGACAGGGGCACTATGGCTACACCTTC. Amino acids: CASSSGQGHYGYTF.